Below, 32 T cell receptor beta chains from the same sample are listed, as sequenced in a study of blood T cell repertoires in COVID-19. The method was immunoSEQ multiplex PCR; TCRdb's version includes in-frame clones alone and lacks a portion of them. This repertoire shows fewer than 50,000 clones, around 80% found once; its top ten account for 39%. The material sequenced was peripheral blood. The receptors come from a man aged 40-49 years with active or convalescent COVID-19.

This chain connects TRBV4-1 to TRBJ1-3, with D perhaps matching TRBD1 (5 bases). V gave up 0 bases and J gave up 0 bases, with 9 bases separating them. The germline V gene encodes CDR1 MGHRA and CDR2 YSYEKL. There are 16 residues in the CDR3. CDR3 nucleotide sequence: TGCGCCAGCAGCCAAGATCCAGGGTACTCTGGAAACACCATATATTTT. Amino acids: CASSQDPGYSGNTIYF.

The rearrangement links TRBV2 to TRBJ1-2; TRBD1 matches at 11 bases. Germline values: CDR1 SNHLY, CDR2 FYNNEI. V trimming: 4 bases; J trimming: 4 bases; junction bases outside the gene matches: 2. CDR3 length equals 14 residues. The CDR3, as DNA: TGTGCCAGCAGTGGGACAGGGGGCACCTATGGCTACACCTTC. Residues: CASSGTGGTYGYTF.

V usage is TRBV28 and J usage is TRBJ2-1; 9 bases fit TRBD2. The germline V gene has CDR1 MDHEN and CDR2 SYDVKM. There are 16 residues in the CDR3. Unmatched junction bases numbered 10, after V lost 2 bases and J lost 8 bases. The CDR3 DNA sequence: TGTGCCAGCAGTTTAGATTATGCGGGGGGGCACTATGAGCAGTTCTTC. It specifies CASSLDYAGGHYEQFF.

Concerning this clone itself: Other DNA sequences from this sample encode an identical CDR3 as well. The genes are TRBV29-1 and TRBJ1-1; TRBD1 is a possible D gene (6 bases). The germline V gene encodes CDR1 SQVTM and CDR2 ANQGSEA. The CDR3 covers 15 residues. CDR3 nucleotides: TGCAGTGGGAAGAAACCGACAGGCCAGAACACTGAAGCTTTCTTT. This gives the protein CSGKKPTGQNTEAFF.

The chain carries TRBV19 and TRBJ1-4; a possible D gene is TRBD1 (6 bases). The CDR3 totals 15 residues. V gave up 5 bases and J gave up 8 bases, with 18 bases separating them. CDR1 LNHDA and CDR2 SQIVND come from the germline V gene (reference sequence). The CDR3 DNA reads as TGTGCCAGTAGTGCCGGAGCAGGGGTTGGGGAAAAACTGTTTTTT. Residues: CASSAGAGVGEKLFF.

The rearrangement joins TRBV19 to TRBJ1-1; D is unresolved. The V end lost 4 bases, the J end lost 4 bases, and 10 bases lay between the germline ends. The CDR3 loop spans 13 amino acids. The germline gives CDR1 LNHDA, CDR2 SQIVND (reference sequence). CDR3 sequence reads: CASSTTRGTEAFF. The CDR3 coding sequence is TGTGCCAGTAGTACCACCCGCGGCACTGAAGCTTTCTTT.

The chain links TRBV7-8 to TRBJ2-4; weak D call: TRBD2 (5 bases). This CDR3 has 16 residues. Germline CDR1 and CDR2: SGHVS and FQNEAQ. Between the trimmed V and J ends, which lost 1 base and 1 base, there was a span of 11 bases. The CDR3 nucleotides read TGTGCCAGCAGCTTAGAGAGGGTTTTCGCCAAAAACATTCAGTACTTC. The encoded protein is CASSLERVFAKNIQYF.

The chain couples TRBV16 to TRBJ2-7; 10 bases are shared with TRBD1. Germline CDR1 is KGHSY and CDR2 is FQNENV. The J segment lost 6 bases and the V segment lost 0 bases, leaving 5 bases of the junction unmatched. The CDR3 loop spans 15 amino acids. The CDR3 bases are TGTGCCAGCAGCCAATCTCTCAGGGACAGGGGCGAGCAGTACTTC. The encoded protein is CASSQSLRDRGEQYF. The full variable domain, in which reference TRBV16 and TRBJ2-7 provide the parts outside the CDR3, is GEEVAQTPKHLVRGEGQKAKLYCAPIKGHSYVFWYQQVLKNEFKFLISFQNENVFDETGMPKERFSAKCLPNSPCSLEIQATKLEDSAVYFCASSQSLRDRGEQYFGPGTRLTVT.

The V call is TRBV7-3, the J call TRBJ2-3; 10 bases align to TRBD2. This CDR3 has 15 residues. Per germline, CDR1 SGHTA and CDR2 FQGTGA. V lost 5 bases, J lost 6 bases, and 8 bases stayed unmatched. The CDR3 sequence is CASSAGLARGDTQYF. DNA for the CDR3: TGTGCCAGCAGCGCGGGACTAGCGCGAGGTGATACGCAGTATTTT.

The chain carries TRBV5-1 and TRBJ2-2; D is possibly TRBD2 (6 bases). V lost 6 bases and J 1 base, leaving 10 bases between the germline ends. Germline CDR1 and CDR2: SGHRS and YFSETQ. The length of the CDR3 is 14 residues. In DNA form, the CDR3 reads TGCGCCAGCACGGTCGGGGGGAACACCGGGGAGCTGTTTTTT. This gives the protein CASTVGGNTGELFF. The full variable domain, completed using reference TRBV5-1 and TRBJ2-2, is KAGVTQTPRYLIKTRGQQVTLSCSPISGHRSVSWYQQTPGQGLQFLFEYFSETQRNKGNFPGRFSGRQFSNSRSEMNVSTLELGDSALYLCASTVGGNTGELFFGEGSRLTVL.

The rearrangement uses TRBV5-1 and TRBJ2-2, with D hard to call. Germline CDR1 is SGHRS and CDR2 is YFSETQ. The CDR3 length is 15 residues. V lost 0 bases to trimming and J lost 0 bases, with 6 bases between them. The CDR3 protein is CASSLDFANTGELFF. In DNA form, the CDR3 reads TGCGCCAGCAGCTTGGACTTCGCGAACACCGGGGAGCTGTTTTTT.

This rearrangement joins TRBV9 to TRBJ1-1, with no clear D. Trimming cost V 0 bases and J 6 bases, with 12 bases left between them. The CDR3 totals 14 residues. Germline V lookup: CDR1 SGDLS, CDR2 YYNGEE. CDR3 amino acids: CASSVGPGKAEAFF. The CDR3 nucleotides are TGTGCCAGCAGCGTAGGACCAGGAAAGGCTGAAGCTTTCTTT.

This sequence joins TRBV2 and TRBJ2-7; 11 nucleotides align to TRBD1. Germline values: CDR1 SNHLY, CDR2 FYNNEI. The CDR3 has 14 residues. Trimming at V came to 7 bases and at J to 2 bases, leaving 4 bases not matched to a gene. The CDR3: CASNRDRGTYEQYF. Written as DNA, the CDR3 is TGTGCCAGCAACCGGGACAGGGGGACCTACGAGCAGTACTTC.

The CDR3 region is CASSITDSGTMFF. The CDR3 region has the DNA TGTGCCAGTAGTATCACCGACAGCGGGACGATGTTTTTT. This chain joins TRBV19 and TRBJ2-2, with 7 bases that match TRBD2. V lost 3 bases and J lost 15; bases outside the gene matches: 10. This CDR3 has 13 residues. Germline CDR1 and CDR2: LNHDA and SQIVND (reference sequence). The full variable domain, its missing parts supplied by reference TRBV19 and TRBJ2-2, is DGGITQSPKYLFRKEGQNVTLSCEQNLNHDAMYWYRQDPGQGLRLIYYSQIVNDFQKGDIAEGYSVSREKKESFPLTVTSAQKNPTAFYLCASSITDSGTMFFGEGSRLTVL.

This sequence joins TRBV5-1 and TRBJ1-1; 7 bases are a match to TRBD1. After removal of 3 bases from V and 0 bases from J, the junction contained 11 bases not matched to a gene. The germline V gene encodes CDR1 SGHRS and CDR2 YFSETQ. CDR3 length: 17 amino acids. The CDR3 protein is CASSSNFRGLMNTEAFF. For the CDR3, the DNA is TGCGCCAGCAGCTCCAATTTTAGGGGGCTCATGAACACTGAAGCTTTCTTT. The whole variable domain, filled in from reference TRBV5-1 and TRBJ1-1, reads KAGVTQTPRYLIKTRGQQVTLSCSPISGHRSVSWYQQTPGQGLQFLFEYFSETQRNKGNFPGRFSGRQFSNSRSEMNVSTLELGDSALYLCASSSNFRGLMNTEAFFGQGTRLTVV.

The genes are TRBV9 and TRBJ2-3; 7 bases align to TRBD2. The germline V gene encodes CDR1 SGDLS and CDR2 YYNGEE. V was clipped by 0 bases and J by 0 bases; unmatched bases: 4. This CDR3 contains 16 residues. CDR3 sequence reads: CASSVDPSGSTDTQYF. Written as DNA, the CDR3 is TGTGCCAGCAGCGTAGATCCTAGCGGAAGCACAGATACGCAGTATTTT.

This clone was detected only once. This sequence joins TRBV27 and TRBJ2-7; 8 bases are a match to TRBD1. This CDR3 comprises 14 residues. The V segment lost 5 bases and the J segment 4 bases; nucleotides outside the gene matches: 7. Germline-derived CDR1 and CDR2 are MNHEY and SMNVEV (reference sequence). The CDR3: CASSAPDRAYEQYF. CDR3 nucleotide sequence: TGTGCCAGCAGTGCCCCGGACAGGGCTTACGAGCAGTACTTC.

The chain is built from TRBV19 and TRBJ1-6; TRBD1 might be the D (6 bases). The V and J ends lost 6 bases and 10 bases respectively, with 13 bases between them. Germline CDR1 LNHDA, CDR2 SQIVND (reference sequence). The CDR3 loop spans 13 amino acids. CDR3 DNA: TGTGCCAGTAGCACTACAGGGTACTCACCCCTCCACTTT. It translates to CASSTTGYSPLHF.

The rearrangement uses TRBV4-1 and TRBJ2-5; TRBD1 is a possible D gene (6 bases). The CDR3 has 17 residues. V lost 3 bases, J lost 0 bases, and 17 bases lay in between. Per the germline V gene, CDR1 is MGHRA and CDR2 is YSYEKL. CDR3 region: CASSQGMRGYYQETQYF. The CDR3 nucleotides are TGCGCCAGCAGCCAGGGGATGAGGGGGTATTACCAAGAGACCCAGTACTTC.

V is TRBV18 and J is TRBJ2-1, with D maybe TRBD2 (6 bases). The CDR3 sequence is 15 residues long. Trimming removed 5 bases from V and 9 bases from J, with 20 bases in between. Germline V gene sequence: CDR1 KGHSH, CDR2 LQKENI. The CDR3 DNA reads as TGTGCCAGCTCAACAGGAGCTAGCGTCTCGGCTGAGCAGTTCTTC. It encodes CASSTGASVSAEQFF.

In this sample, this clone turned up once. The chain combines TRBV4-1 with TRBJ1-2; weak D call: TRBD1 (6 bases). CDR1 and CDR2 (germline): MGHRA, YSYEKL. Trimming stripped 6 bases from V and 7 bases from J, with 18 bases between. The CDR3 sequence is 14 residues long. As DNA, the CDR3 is TGCGCCAGCAGTCTTCAGACAGGAGAGTTTGGCTACACCTTC. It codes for CASSLQTGEFGYTF.

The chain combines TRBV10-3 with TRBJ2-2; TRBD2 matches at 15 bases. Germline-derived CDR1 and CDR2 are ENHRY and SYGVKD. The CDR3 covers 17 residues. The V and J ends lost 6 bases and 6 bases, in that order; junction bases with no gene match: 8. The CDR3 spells CAIRGLAGGGSPGELFF. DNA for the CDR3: TGTGCCATCAGGGGACTAGCGGGAGGAGGGTCCCCCGGGGAGCTGTTTTTT.

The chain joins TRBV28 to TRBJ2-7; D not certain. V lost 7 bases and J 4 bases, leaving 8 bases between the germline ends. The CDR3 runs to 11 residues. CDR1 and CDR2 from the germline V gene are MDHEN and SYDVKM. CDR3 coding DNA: TGTGCCAGCACAATGCAGTACGAGCAGTACTTC. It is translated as CASTMQYEQYF.

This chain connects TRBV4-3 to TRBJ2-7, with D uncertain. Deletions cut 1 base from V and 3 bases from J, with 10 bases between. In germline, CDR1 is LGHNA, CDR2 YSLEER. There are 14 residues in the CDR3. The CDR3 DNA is TGCGCCAGCAGCCAAGGGGTTGGGCTCTACGAGCAGTACTTC. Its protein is CASSQGVGLYEQYF.

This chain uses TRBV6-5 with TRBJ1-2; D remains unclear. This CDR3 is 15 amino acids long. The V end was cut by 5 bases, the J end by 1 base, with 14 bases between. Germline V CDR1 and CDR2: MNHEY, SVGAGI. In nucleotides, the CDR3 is TGTGCCAGCAGTCCTGACAACGCCCTTAACTATGGCTACACCTTC. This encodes CASSPDNALNYGYTF.

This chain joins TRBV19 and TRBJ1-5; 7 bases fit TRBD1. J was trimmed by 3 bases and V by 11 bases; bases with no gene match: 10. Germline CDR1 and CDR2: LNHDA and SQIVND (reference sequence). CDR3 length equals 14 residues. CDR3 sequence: CAATRQGSNQPQHF. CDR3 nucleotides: TGTGCCGCAACACGACAGGGATCCAATCAGCCCCAGCATTTT.

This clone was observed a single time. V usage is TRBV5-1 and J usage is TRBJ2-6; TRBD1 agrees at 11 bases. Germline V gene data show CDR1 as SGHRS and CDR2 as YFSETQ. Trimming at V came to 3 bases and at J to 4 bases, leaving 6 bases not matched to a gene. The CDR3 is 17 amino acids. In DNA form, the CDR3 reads TGCGCCAGCAGCTCTGGACAGGGGGCGCGCGGGGCCAACGTCCTGACTTTC. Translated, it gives CASSSGQGARGANVLTF.

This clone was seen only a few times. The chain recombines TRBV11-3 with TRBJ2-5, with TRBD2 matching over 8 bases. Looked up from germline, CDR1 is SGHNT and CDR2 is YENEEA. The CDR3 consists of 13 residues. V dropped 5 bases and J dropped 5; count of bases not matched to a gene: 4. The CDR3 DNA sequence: TGTGCCAGCAGCCTCCGGACTAGCGAGACCCAGTACTTC. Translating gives CASSLRTSETQYF.

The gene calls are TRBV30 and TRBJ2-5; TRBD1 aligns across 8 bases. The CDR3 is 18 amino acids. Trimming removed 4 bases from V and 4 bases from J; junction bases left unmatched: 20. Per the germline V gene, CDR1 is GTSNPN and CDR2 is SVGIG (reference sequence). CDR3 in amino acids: CAWNPLQGAGVGGETQYF. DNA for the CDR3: TGTGCCTGGAATCCCCTGCAGGGGGCCGGAGTCGGAGGAGAGACCCAGTACTTC.

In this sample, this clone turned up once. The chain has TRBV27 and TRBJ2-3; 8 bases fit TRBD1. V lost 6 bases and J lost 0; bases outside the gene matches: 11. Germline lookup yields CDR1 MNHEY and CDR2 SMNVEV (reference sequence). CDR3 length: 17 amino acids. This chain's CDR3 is CASSLTGANPSTDTQYF. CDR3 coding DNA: TGTGCCAGCAGCCTGACAGGGGCGAACCCTAGCACAGATACGCAGTATTTT.

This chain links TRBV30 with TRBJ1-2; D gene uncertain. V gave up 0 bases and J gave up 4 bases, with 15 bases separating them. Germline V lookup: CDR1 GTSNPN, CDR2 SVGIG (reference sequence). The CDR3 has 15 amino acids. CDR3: CAWSVLGPLSYGYTF. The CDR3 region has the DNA TGTGCCTGGAGTGTACTAGGACCTCTATCCTATGGCTACACCTTC.

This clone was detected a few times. CDR3 sequence reads: CASSPARGSNGELFF. The CDR3 coding sequence is TGTGCCAGCAGCCCCGCCAGGGGTAGTAACGGGGAGCTGTTTTTT. The J gene is TRBJ2-2, the V gene TRBV5-4; a possible D gene is TRBD1 (6 bases). Germline V gene lookup returns CDR1 SGHNT and CDR2 YYREEE (reference sequence). The CDR3 spans 15 residues. V lost 4 bases and J 7 bases, leaving 17 bases between the germline ends.